A single sample is the source of the 21 T cell receptor beta chains below, sequenced in a study of cytomegalovirus exposure and HLA in healthy donors. The PCR had 60 Vbeta and 13 Jbeta primers. The table came from immunoSEQ multiplex PCR; TCRdb's copy has only in-frame clones and leaves some out. The sample has over 90,000 clones; 70% to 90% are singletons. The specimen sequenced was PBMCs. The receptors were sampled from a man aged 35 to 55 in good health and CMV-seronegative.

This clone was observed a few times. This chain connects TRBV18 to TRBJ1-1, with a tentative D call TRBD1 (6 bases). This CDR3 is 18 amino acids long. Deletions cut 3 bases from V and 0 bases from J, with 20 bases between. Germline assignment: CDR1 KGHSH and CDR2 LQKENI. CDR3 loop: CASSPSLSVRQVNTEAFF. The CDR3 coding sequence is TGTGCCAGCTCACCCTCCCTATCGGTACGACAGGTGAACACTGAAGCTTTCTTT. Together with reference TRBV18 and TRBJ1-1, the CDR3 gives the full variable domain: NAGVMQNPRHLVRRRGQEARLRCSPMKGHSHVYWYRQLPEEGLKFMVYLQKENIIDESGMPKERFSAEFPKEGPSILRIQQVVRGDSAAYFCASSPSLSVRQVNTEAFFGQGTRLTVV.

Only one count was recorded for this clone. One end of the junction is discordant with germline, which a read error may explain. V is TRBV7-9 and J is TRBJ1-2; D remains ambiguous. The germline V gene has CDR1 SEHNR and CDR2 FQNEAQ (reference sequence). CDR3 length: 13 amino acids. The CDR3 reads CSSSLAPDNGYTF. For the CDR3, the DNA is TGTTCCAGCAGCTTAGCCCCTGACAACGGCTACACCTTC.

This rearrangement joins TRBV6-4 to TRBJ1-5, with D uncertain. Germline V gives CDR1 MRHNA, CDR2 SNTAGT. The V end lost 0 bases, the J end lost 3 bases, and 9 bases lay between the germline ends. This CDR3 region has 15 residues. In DNA, the CDR3 is TGTGCCAGCAGTGACTCGGGGAGGAACAATCAGCCCCAGCATTTT. Translation: CASSDSGRNNQPQHF.

The chain uses TRBV5-6 and TRBJ2-7; D not certain. V lost 2 bases and J lost 5, with 2 bases in between. The CDR3 has 10 residues. Germline CDR1 and CDR2: SGHDT and YYEEEE. CDR3 nucleotides: TGTGCCAGCAGCTTCAACGAGCAGTACTTC. Amino acid sequence: CASSFNEQYF. The variable domain in full, completed from reference TRBV5-6 and TRBJ2-7, reads DAGVTQSPTHLIKTRGQQVTLRCSPKSGHDTVSWYQQALGQGPQFIFQYYEEEERQRGNFPDRFSGHQFPNYSSELNVNALLLGDSALYLCASSFNEQYFGPGTRLTVT.

On this clone: The junction shows a germline mismatch at one end, possibly a read error. The rearrangement uses TRBV27 and TRBJ2-5; 9 bases fit TRBD1. The length of the CDR3 is 13 residues. CDR1 and CDR2 (germline): MNHEY, SMNVEV (reference sequence). CDR3 residues: CASSSDRGEAQYF. DNA of the CDR3: TGTGCCAGCAGTTCGGACAGGGGAGAGGCCCAGTACTTC.

The chain employs TRBV19 and TRBJ2-1; possibly TRBD1 for D (6 bases). The CDR3 length is 15 residues. V was shortened by 5 bases and J by 0 bases, with 11 bases between the two germline ends. Germline CDR1 is LNHDA and CDR2 is SQIVND (reference sequence). Written as DNA, the CDR3 is TGTGCCAGTAGTCTTCGGGACAACTCCTACAATGAGCAGTTCTTC. Amino acid sequence: CASSLRDNSYNEQFF.

The chain employs TRBV4-1 and TRBJ2-5; 9 bases match TRBD1. With 1 base clipped from V and 5 bases from J, the junction kept 14 bases outside the gene matches. CDR1 is MGHRA, CDR2 YSYEKL, per germline. This CDR3 has 18 amino acids. CDR3 sequence (DNA): TGCGCCAGCAGCCAAGGGACACTTACACAGGGGGCCGGGGAGACCCAGTACTTC. It codes for CASSQGTLTQGAGETQYF.

The V and J genes are TRBV7-9 and TRBJ1-1, with D possibly matching TRBD1 (6 bases). The V and J ends lost 4 bases and 2 bases respectively, with 11 bases between them. This CDR3 comprises 14 residues. In germline, CDR1 is SEHNR, CDR2 FQNEAQ (reference sequence). The CDR3 DNA follows: TGTGCCAGCAGCTCCAGGACAGTAAACACTGAAGCTTTCTTT. Translation gives CASSSRTVNTEAFF.

This rearrangement joins TRBV5-6 to TRBJ1-2; D is undetermined. The V end was cut by 1 base, the J end by 4 bases, with 11 bases between. CDR1 and CDR2 (germline): SGHDT, YYEEEE. This CDR3 region has 14 residues. In nucleotides, the CDR3 is TGTGCCAGCAGCTTGATTATGACACCCTATGGCTACACCTTC. This encodes CASSLIMTPYGYTF.

The chain is built from TRBV7-3 and TRBJ2-7; D unresolved. With 0 bases removed from V and 1 base from J, the gap between germline ends came to 7 bases. This CDR3 region has 14 residues. Germline V gene data show CDR1 as SGHTA and CDR2 as FQGTGA. The CDR3 DNA reads TGTGCCAGCAGCTTAACAGCATTATCCTACGAGCAGTACTTC. This encodes CASSLTALSYEQYF.

The rearrangement links TRBV5-4 to TRBJ1-1; D is undetermined. The CDR3 has 13 residues. Trimming removed 4 bases at V and 4 bases at J, with 11 bases between. Germline V lookup: CDR1 SGHNT, CDR2 YYREEE (reference sequence). The CDR3 DNA sequence: TGTGCCAGCAGCCTAAATACGGGCACTGAAGCTTTCTTT. This codes for CASSLNTGTEAFF.

This chain joins TRBV10-3 and TRBJ2-7, with D perhaps matching TRBD1 (5 bases). CDR3 length: 13 amino acids. Trimming cost V 2 bases and J 7 bases, with 12 bases left between them. Germline lookup yields CDR1 ENHRY and CDR2 SYGVKD. CDR3 sequence: CAISEDGPGEQYF. Here the CDR3 DNA reads TGTGCCATCAGTGAGGATGGGCCAGGGGAGCAGTACTTC.

The V gene is TRBV19, the J gene TRBJ2-2, with 8 bases fitting TRBD1. Germline V gene lookup returns CDR1 LNHDA and CDR2 SQIVND (reference sequence). This CDR3 region has 16 residues. Trimming removed 2 bases from V and 4 bases from J; junction bases left unmatched: 6. The CDR3, as DNA: TGTGCCAGTAGTATAAACGGCCAGGGGGCCACCGGGGAGCTGTTTTTT. It is translated as CASSINGQGATGELFF.

This chain links TRBV19 with TRBJ2-7; 11 bases match TRBD2. Trimming at V came to 5 bases and at J to 1 base, leaving 16 bases not matched to a gene. Germline CDR1 is LNHDA and CDR2 is SQIVND (reference sequence). The CDR3 spans 19 residues. CDR3 in DNA: TGTGCCAGTAGTGATTCCCTTCTTGAAGTAGCGGGGGGGTCCTACGAGCAGTACTTC. Its protein is CASSDSLLEVAGGSYEQYF. The full variable domain, in which reference TRBV19 and TRBJ2-7 provide the parts outside the CDR3, is DGGITQSPKYLFRKEGQNVTLSCEQNLNHDAMYWYRQDPGQGLRLIYYSQIVNDFQKGDIAEGYSVSREKKESFPLTVTSAQKNPTAFYLCASSDSLLEVAGGSYEQYFGPGTRLTVT.

The chain combines TRBV4-2 with TRBJ1-2; 10 nucleotides line up with TRBD1. From germline, CDR1 is LGHNA and CDR2 YNFKEQ. This CDR3 has 16 residues. The V and J ends lost 0 bases and 3 bases, in that order; junction bases with no gene match: 4. The CDR3 is CASSQEGDRGHYGYTF. CDR3 sequence (DNA): TGTGCCAGCAGCCAAGAAGGGGACAGGGGCCACTATGGCTACACCTTC.

This chain joins TRBV11-2 and TRBJ1-4, with D possibly matching TRBD1 (6 bases). Germline CDR1 is SGHAT and CDR2 is FQNNGV. CDR3 length: 12 residues. Trimming removed 5 bases from V and 8 bases from J, with 9 bases in between. The CDR3 nucleotides are TGTGCCAGCAGCGCACAGGGAGAAAAACTGTTTTTT. Its translation is CASSAQGEKLFF. The entire variable domain, with the rest obtained from reference TRBV11-2 and TRBJ1-4, is as follows: EAGVAQSPRYKIIEKRQSVAFWCNPISGHATLYWYQQILGQGPKLLIQFQNNGVVDDSQLPKDRFSAERLKGVDSTLKIQPAKLEDSAVYLCASSAQGEKLFFGSGTQLSVL.

The table lists this clone with a few counts. The chain recombines TRBV19 with TRBJ2-7; 10 bases agree with TRBD2. The CDR3 covers 15 residues. The germline V gene encodes CDR1 LNHDA and CDR2 SQIVND (reference sequence). V trimming: 6 bases; J trimming: 0 bases; junction bases outside the gene matches: 5. In nucleotides, the CDR3 is TGTGCCAGTAGAGCTGAGCGGGGGGGCTCCTACGAGCAGTACTTC. Its translation: CASRAERGGSYEQYF.

Only one count was recorded for this clone. Germline is not matched at one junction end, which may reflect a read error. CDR3 in DNA: TGTGCCTGGAGTTCGACGGTTATTGGGGCCTTT. As protein: CAWSSTVIGAF. This chain uses TRBV30 with TRBJ1-1; maybe TRBD1 (5 bases). From germline, CDR1 is GTSNPN and CDR2 SVGIG (reference sequence). CDR3 length: 11 residues. The complete variable domain, with remaining parts taken from reference TRBV30 and TRBJ1-1, reads SQTIHQWPATLVQPVGSPLSLECTVEGTSNPNLYWYRQAAGRGLQLLFYSVGIGQISSEVPQNLSASRPQDRQFILSSKKLLLSDSGFYLCAWSSTVIGAFGQGTRLTVV.

This clone was seen a few times. The V gene is TRBV13, the J gene TRBJ2-1; weak D call: TRBD2 (6 bases). Germline V lookup: CDR1 PRHDT, CDR2 FYEKMQ (reference sequence). V was shortened by 11 bases and J by 6 bases, with 14 bases between the two germline ends. The CDR3 sequence is 12 residues long. The CDR3 here is CAGRLGGNEQFF. The CDR3 nucleotides are TGTGCCGGTCGCCTGGGGGGCAATGAGCAGTTCTTC.

The chain has TRBV7-3 and TRBJ2-1; 13 nucleotides agree with TRBD2. CDR3 size: 14 residues. Trimming took 10 bases from V and 5 from J; bases not matched to a gene: 5. Germline CDR1 and CDR2: SGHTA and FQGTGA. As DNA, the CDR3 is TGTGCCACCGGACTAGCGGGGGCAAACAATGAGCAGTTCTTC. This sequence encodes CATGLAGANNEQFF.

V gene TRBV6-5 combines with J gene TRBJ1-1, with TRBD1 matching over 7 bases. The trim removed 8 bases at V and 0 bases at J, leaving 9 bases unmatched. The CDR3 length is 15 residues. Germline CDR1 reads MNHEY; CDR2 reads SVGAGI. CDR3 DNA: TGTGCCAGCCTGGACAGGCCCTCTATGAACACTGAAGCTTTCTTT. Its translation is CASLDRPSMNTEAFF.